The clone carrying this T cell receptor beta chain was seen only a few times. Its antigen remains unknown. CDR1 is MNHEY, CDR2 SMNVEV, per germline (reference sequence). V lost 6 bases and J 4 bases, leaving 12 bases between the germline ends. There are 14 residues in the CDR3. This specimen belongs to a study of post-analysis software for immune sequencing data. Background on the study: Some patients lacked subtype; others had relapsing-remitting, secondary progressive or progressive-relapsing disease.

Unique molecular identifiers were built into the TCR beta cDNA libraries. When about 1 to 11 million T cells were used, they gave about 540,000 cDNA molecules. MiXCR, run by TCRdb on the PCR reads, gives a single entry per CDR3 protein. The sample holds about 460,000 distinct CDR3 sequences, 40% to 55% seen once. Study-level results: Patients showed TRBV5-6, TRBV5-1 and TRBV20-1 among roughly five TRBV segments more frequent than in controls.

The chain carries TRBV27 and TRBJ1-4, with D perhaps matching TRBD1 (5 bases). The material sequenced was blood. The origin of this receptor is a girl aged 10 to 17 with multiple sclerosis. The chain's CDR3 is CASRKGRINEKLFF. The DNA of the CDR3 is TGTGCCAGCAGGAAGGGACGGATTAATGAAAAACTGTTTTTT.